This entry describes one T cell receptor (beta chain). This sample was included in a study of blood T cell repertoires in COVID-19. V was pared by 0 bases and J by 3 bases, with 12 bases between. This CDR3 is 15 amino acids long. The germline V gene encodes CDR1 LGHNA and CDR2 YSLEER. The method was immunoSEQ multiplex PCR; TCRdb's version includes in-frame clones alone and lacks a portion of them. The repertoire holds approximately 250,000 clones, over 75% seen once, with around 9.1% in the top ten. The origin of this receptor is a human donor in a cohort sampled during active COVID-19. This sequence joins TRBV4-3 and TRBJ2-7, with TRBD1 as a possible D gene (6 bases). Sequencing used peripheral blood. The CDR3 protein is CASSQDRPGDYEQYF. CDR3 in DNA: TGCGCCAGCAGCCAAGATAGGCCAGGGGACTACGAGCAGTACTTC.